This T cell receptor beta chain was found in a study of beta chain features in type 1 diabetes. Study-level results: Over-representation of high TCR-expressing cells was a possible consequence of cDNA sequencing. Across all four CD4+ subsets, people with type 1 diabetes showed modestly shorter TCRB CDR3s.

As regards this clone: Its antigen is currently unknown.

Isolated RNA was reverse transcribed in full, so expressed TCRB transcripts were sequenced. Assay: immunoSEQ multiplex PCR; the TCRdb copy retains only in-frame clones and omits some. The sample has about 650,000 clones; around 12% are singletons. The TCR was taken from a man aged 30 to 45 with type 1 diabetes. The sequencing input was naive CD4+ T cells from blood.

The CDR3 DNA reads as TGCGCCAGCAGCCAAGGGAGGGCGTCTACGCAGTATTTT. Protein sequence: CASSQGRASTQYF. This rearrangement joins TRBV4-3 to TRBJ2-3; D possibly corresponds to TRBD2 (6 bases). Per germline, CDR1 LGHNA and CDR2 YSLEER. The ends were cut back, 1 base at V and 8 bases at J, with 10 bases in the middle. The CDR3 spans 13 residues.